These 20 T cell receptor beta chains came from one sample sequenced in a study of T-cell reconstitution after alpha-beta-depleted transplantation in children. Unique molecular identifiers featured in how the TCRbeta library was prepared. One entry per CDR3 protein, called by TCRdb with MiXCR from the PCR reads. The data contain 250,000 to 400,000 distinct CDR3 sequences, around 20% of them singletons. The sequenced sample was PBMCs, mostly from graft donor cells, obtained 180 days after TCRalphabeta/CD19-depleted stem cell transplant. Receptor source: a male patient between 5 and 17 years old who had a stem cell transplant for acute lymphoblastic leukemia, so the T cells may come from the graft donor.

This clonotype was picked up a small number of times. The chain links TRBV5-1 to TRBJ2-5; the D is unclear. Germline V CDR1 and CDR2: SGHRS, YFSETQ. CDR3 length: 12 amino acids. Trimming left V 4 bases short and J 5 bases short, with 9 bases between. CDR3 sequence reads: CASSGLRETQYF. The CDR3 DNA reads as TGCGCCAGCAGCGGTTTGCGGGAGACCCAGTACTTC.

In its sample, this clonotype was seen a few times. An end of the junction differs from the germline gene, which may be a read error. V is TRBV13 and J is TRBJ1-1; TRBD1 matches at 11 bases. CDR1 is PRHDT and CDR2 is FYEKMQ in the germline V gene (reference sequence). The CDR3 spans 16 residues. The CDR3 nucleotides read TGTGCCAGCAGCCTAGGACAGGGGGCAAGAGTCACTGAAGCTTTCTTT. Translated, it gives CASSLGQGARVTEAFF. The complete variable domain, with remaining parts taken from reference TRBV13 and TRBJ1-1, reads AAGVIQSPRHLIKEKRETATLKCYPIPRHDTVYWYQQGPGQDPQFLISFYEKMQSDKGSIPDRFSAQQFSDYHSELNMSSLELGDSALYFCASSLGQGARVTEAFFGQGTRLTVV.

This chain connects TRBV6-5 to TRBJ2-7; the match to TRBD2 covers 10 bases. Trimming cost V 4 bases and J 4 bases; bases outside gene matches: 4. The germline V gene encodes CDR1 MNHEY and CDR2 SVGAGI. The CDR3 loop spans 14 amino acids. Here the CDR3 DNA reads TGTGCCAGCAGTTTTCTAGCGGGAGAGTACGAGCAGTACTTC. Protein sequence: CASSFLAGEYEQYF.

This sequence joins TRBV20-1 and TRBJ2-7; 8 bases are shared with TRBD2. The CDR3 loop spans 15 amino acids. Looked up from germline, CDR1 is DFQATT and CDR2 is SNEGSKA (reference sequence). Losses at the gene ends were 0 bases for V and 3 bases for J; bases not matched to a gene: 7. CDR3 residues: CSARDGAGGGYEQYF. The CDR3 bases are TGCAGTGCTAGAGATGGGGCGGGAGGTGGCTACGAGCAGTACTTC.

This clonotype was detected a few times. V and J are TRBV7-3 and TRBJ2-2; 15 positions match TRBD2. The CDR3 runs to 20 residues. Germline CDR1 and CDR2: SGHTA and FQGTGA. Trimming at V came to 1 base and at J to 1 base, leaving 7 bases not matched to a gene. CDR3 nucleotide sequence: TGTGCCAGCAGCTTAAGGATGAAGGGACTAGCGGGAGGGAACACCGGGGAGCTGTTTTTT. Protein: CASSLRMKGLAGGNTGELFF.

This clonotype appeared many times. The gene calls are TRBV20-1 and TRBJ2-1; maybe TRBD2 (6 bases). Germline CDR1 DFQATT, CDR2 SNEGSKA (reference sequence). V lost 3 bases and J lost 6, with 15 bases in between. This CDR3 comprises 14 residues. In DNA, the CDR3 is TGCAGTGCTAGGTTCGGGGGAGCCTTCAATGAGCAGTTCTTC. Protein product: CSARFGGAFNEQFF.

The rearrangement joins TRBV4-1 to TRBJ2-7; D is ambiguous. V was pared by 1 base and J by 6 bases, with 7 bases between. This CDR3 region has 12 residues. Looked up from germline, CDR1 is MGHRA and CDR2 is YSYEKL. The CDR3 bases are TGCGCCAGCAGCCAAGTTATGGGCGAGCAGTACTTC. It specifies CASSQVMGEQYF.

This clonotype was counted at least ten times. CDR3 region: CSARDPNFGPSGGNEQFF. CDR3 nucleotides: TGCAGTGCTAGAGATCCTAACTTTGGGCCTAGCGGGGGAAATGAGCAGTTCTTC. The chain is built from TRBV20-1 and TRBJ2-1, with 10 bases lining up with TRBD2. Germline loops: CDR1 DFQATT, CDR2 SNEGSKA (reference sequence). CDR3 length: 18 amino acids. Trimming cost V 0 bases and J 7 bases; bases outside gene matches: 15.

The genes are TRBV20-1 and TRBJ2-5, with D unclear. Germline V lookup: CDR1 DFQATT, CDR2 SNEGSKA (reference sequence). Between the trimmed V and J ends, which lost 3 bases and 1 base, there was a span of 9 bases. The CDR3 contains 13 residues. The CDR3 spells CSASLAAQETQYF. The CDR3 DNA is TGCAGTGCTAGCCTCGCGGCCCAAGAGACCCAGTACTTC.

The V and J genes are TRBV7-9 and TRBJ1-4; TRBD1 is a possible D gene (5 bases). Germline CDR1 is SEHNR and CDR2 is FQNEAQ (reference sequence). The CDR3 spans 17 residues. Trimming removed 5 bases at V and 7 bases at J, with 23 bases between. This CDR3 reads CASSPSWAGERGEKLFF. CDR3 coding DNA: TGTGCCAGCAGCCCTAGTTGGGCGGGGGAGCGAGGTGAAAAACTGTTTTTT.

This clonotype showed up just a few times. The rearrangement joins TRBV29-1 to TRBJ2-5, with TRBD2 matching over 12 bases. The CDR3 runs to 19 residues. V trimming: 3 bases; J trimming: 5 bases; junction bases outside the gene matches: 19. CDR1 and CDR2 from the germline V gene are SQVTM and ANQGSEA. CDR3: CSVELMTDLAGGPWETQYF. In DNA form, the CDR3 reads TGCAGCGTTGAGCTCATGACCGATCTAGCGGGAGGGCCATGGGAGACCCAGTACTTC.

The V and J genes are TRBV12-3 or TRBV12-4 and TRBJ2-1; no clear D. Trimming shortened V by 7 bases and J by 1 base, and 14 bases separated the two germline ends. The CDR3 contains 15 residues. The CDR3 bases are TGTGCCAGCATTCCCAGCCCGAGGTCCTACAATGAGCAGTTCTTC. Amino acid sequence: CASIPSPRSYNEQFF.

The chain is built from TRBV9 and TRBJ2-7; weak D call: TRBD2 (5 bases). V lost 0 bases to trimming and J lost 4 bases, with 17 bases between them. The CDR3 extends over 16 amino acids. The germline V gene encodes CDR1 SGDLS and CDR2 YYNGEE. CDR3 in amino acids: CASSVESSPNYYEQYF. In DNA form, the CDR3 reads TGTGCCAGCAGCGTAGAGTCTAGCCCGAACTATTACGAGCAGTACTTC.

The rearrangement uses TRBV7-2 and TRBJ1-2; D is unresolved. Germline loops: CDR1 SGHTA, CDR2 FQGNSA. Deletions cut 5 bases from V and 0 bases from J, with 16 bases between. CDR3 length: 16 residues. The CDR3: CASSRVSKRANYGYTF. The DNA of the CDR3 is TGTGCCAGCAGCCGAGTCTCCAAAAGAGCTAACTATGGCTACACCTTC.

CDR3 residues: CASSLEPTNTEAFF. The DNA of the CDR3 is TGTGCCAGCAGCTTAGAACCGACCAACACTGAAGCTTTCTTT. The rearrangement joins TRBV7-6 to TRBJ1-1, with no clear D. Germline V gene sequence: CDR1 SGHVS, CDR2 FNYEAQ. This CDR3 has 14 amino acids. V was pared by 1 base and J by 2 bases, with 8 bases between.

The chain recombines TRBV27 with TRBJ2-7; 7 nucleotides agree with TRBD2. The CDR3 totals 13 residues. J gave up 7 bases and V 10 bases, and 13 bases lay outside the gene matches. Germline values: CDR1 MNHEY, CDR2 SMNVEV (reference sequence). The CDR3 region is CATRAGTLWEQYF. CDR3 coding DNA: TGTGCCACCCGAGCGGGGACCCTATGGGAGCAGTACTTC.

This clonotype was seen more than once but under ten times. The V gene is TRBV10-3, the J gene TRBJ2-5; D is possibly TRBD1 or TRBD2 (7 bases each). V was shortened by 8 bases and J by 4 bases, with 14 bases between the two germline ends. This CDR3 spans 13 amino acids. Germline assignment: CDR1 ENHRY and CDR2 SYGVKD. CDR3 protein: CAIGQGGAETQYF. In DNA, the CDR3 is TGTGCCATCGGCCAGGGGGGGGCAGAGACCCAGTACTTC.

CDR3: CATQAGNADEQYF. As DNA, the CDR3 is TGTGCCACCCAAGCGGGAAATGCCGACGAGCAGTACTTC. The J gene is TRBJ2-7, the V gene TRBV6-2 or TRBV6-3; 7 bases agree with TRBD2. The CDR3 length is 13 residues. Germline-derived CDR1 and CDR2 are MNHEY and SVGEGT. After removal of 10 bases from V and 5 bases from J, the junction contained 11 bases not matched to a gene.

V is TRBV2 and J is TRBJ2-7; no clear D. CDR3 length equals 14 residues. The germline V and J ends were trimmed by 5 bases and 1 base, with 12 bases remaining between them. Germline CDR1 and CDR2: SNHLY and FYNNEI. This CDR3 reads CASSLVYTSYEQYF. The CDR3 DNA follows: TGTGCCAGCAGTTTGGTTTACACATCCTACGAGCAGTACTTC.

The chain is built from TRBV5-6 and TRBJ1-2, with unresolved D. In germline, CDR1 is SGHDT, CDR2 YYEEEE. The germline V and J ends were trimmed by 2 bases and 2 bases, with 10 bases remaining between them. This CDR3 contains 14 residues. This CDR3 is CASSFPGDNYGYTF. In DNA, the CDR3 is TGTGCCAGCAGCTTCCCGGGCGACAACTATGGCTACACCTTC.